The entry below describes one T cell receptor (beta chain). What it binds is unknown. This specimen belongs to a study of cytomegalovirus exposure and HLA in healthy donors. General study findings and limits: About 87% or about 30% of the time was how often most TCR beta V segments were productive, according to an earlier analysis.

This PCR relied on a set of 60 Vbeta primers and 13 Jbeta primers. Profiling relied on immunoSEQ multiplex PCR, and the TCRdb table lists in-frame clones only, not all of them. This sample has approximately 140,000 clones; roughly 79% occur once, and the top ten carry about 0.63%. This CDR3 spans 15 amino acids. V gave up 3 bases and J gave up 4 bases, with 15 bases separating them. Per the germline V gene, CDR1 is KGHSH and CDR2 is LQKENI. The clonotype originates from a man aged 18 to 29 in good health and CMV-seronegative. The chain couples TRBV18 to TRBJ1-2; D is undetermined. The sample was PBMCs. The CDR3 spells CASSPPLTTAYGYTF. The DNA for the CDR3 is TGTGCCAGCTCACCGCCCTTAACCACAGCCTATGGCTACACCTTC.